These 5 T cell receptor beta chains were all obtained from the same sample, sequenced in a study of CD8 T cells in Susac syndrome (dated by TCRdb to about 2019). Libraries were constructed by the immunoSEQ multiplex PCR assay. RNA was extracted using the RNeasy kit, and about 0.5 to 1 ug of the RNA was reverse transcribed with random hexamers. Clones were called with MiXCR by TCRdb after fastp trimmed the public reads at Q25, and only in-frame beta chains were retained. Rows with a matching CDR3 protein are joined into one entry that keeps the most common DNA and genes. The table for this sample lists some 200,000 distinct CDR3 sequences; around 96% of them were counted only once. The top ten clones comprise 0.093% of the sample. The sample taken for sequencing was CD4+ T cells from PBMCs. The source is a human donor with multiple sclerosis.

The rearrangement joins TRBV29-1 to TRBJ1-1; the D is unclear. The CDR3 consists of 11 residues. Germline V lookup: CDR1 SQVTM, CDR2 ANQGSEA. The V and J ends lost 7 bases and 5 bases respectively, with 11 bases between them. CDR3 nucleotide sequence: TGCAGCGCCGCGCGTATGACTGAAGCTTTCTTT. Residues: CSAARMTEAFF.

V gene TRBV19 combines with J gene TRBJ2-3; 7 bases map to TRBD2. The CDR3 spans 15 residues. The V gene end was trimmed by 3 bases and the J gene end by 4 bases; junction bases not matched to a gene: 7. CDR1 is LNHDA and CDR2 is SQIVND in the germline V gene (reference sequence). The CDR3 sequence is CASSINLAGADTQYF. As DNA, the CDR3 is TGTGCCAGTAGTATCAATTTGGCGGGAGCAGATACGCAGTATTTT.

This chain uses TRBV5-6 with TRBJ1-1; D is unclear. Trimming removed 2 bases at V and 4 bases at J, with 6 bases between. The V gene's germline CDR1 is SGHDT and CDR2 YYEEEE. CDR3 size: 12 residues. The CDR3 protein is CASSLWATEAFF. CDR3 bases: TGTGCCAGCAGCTTATGGGCCACTGAAGCTTTCTTT.

The chain joins TRBV18 to TRBJ2-7; TRBD1 or TRBD2 may be the D gene (5 bases each). Trimming stripped 0 bases from V and 0 bases from J, with 15 bases between. Germline V gene data show CDR1 as KGHSH and CDR2 as LQKENI. The CDR3 extends over 17 amino acids. The CDR3 region is CASSPPTGTMSSYEQYF. CDR3 in DNA: TGTGCCAGCTCACCACCGACCGGGACCATGAGCTCCTACGAGCAGTACTTC.

The rearrangement links TRBV9 to TRBJ2-3, with D tentatively TRBD1 (5 bases). This CDR3 comprises 14 residues. Germline CDR1 reads SGDLS; CDR2 reads YYNGEE. V was cut by 3 bases and J by 2 bases, with 10 bases left in between. CDR3 nucleotides: TGTGCCAGCAGCGACCAGGGAATCACAGATACGCAGTATTTT. Protein: CASSDQGITDTQYF.